Below, one TCR beta chain is given with its context. Antigen: not known. CDR1 is SGHRS, CDR2 YFSETQ, per germline. V lost 4 bases and J 0 bases, leaving 8 bases between the germline ends. The CDR3 extends over 14 amino acids. This specimen comes from a study of human T cells and chemical hapten exposure. Overall study results and limits: Relative to control repertoires, expanded TCRs gave rise to significantly more large CDR3 similarity clusters.

TCRdb recomputed calls from the RACE reads with MiXCR, one row per CDR3 protein. The sample consists of approximately 71,000 distinct CDR3 sequences, over 7.5% of them appearing once. The time point is: patch test 1, 2 weeks after DPC sensitization. Treatment of the sample: therapeutic diphenylcyclopropenone sensitization with weekly scalp DPC. Sequenced here: whole blood, sampled in connection with sensitization to the hapten diphenylcyclopropenone (DPC). The chain combines TRBV5-1 with TRBJ1-3; D not resolved. The sequence derives from a woman in her thirties or forties with alopecia areata. Some clones in this sample may be carry-over from other donors' samples. The CDR3 DNA reads TGCGCCAGCAGCCCAGGATACTCTGGAAACACCATATATTTT. Its translation is CASSPGYSGNTIYF.